What follows are 3 T cell receptor beta chains derived from one specimen sequenced in a study of T-cell reconstitution after alpha-beta-depleted transplantation in children. Molecular barcoding with unique molecular identifiers was used for the TCRbeta library. MiXCR, run by TCRdb on the PCR reads, gives a single entry per CDR3 protein. The sample contains 250,000 or so distinct CDR3 sequences, approximately 8% of which appear only once. Sequencing used PBMCs, mostly from graft donor cells, obtained 180 days after TCRalphabeta/CD19-depleted stem cell transplant. These receptors all stem from a male patient aged 10 to 17 who had a stem cell transplant for acute lymphoblastic leukemia, so the T cells may come from the graft donor.

This clonotype was observed at least ten times. The rearrangement joins TRBV3-1 to TRBJ2-1; 7 positions agree with TRBD2. Unmatched junction bases numbered 12, after V lost 1 base and J lost 0 bases. From germline, CDR1 is LGHDT and CDR2 YNNKEL (reference sequence). This CDR3 has 19 amino acids. This CDR3 is CASSQGEAGPPLSYNEQFF. The DNA for the CDR3 is TGTGCCAGCAGCCAAGGAGAAGCGGGACCGCCTCTCTCCTACAATGAGCAGTTCTTC.

This clonotype was seen many times. The V call is TRBV14, the J call TRBJ1-2, with D hard to call. This CDR3 has 13 residues. V shed 1 base and J shed 4 bases, with 7 bases lying between them. Germline CDR1 and CDR2: SGHDN and FVKESK. In DNA, the CDR3 is TGTGCCAGCAGCCAAGGGACCCTCTATGGCTACACCTTC. Its protein is CASSQGTLYGYTF.

Only a few counts were recorded for this clonotype. This chain links TRBV18 with TRBJ2-5; D uncertain. The CDR3 runs 12 residues. Germline CDR1 KGHSH, CDR2 LQKENI. V shed 4 bases and J shed 4 bases, with 7 bases lying between them. DNA for the CDR3: TGTGCCAGCTCACGCTTAGGAGAGACCCAGTACTTC. Its translation: CASSRLGETQYF.